Following are 21 T cell receptor beta chains from one sample sequenced in a study of PD-1 blockade in mismatch repair-deficient tumors. The table came from immunoSEQ multiplex PCR; TCRdb's copy has only in-frame clones and leaves some out. The profile shows some 100,000 clones, over 75% of them singletons. Specimen: peripheral blood, collected about 36 weeks after starting pembrolizumab. All receptors come from an adult with mismatch repair-deficient cancer.

This clone was seen just once. The CDR3 sequence is CASSLFQGYNEQFF. DNA of the CDR3: TGTGCCAGCAGCTTGTTTCAGGGGTACAATGAGCAGTTCTTC. The chain joins TRBV5-4 to TRBJ2-1, with D possibly TRBD1 on 6 matching bases. The CDR3 consists of 14 residues. Germline CDR1 reads SGHNT; CDR2 reads YYREEE (reference sequence). V dropped 1 base and J dropped 4 bases, with 9 bases sitting between them.

This chain joins TRBV7-2 and TRBJ1-1, with D tentatively TRBD1 (5 bases). The CDR3 length is 12 residues. The germline V gene has CDR1 SGHTA and CDR2 FQGNSA. V lost 5 bases and J 3 bases, leaving 7 bases between the germline ends. The CDR3 here is CASSGTDTEAFF. The CDR3 DNA follows: TGTGCCAGCAGCGGGACTGACACTGAAGCTTTCTTT.

The chain links TRBV5-1 to TRBJ2-1; 15 bases map to TRBD2. Unmatched junction bases numbered 8, after V lost 4 bases and J lost 3 bases. CDR3 length equals 18 residues. Germline values: CDR1 SGHRS, CDR2 YFSETQ. For the CDR3, the DNA is TGCGCCAGCAGCCGGACTAGCGGGAGGGCAGGGGGCTACAATGAGCAGTTCTTC. Translating gives CASSRTSGRAGGYNEQFF.

The chain employs TRBV7-3 and TRBJ2-2; perhaps D is TRBD1 or TRBD2 (6 bases each). The germline CDR1 and CDR2 sequences are SGHTA and FQGTGA. This CDR3 is built from 15 residues. The ends were cut back, 5 bases at V and 5 bases at J, with 15 bases in the middle. CDR3 bases: TGTGCCAGCAGCCGGGGGCAGGGAAGAACCGGGGAGCTGTTTTTT. Amino acids: CASSRGQGRTGELFF. Looking up the rest from reference TRBV7-3 and TRBJ2-2 gives the full variable domain: GAGVSQTPSNKVTEKGKYVELRCDPISGHTALYWYRQSLGQGPEFLIYFQGTGAADDSGLPNDRFFAVRPEGSVSTLKIQRTERGDSAVYLCASSRGQGRTGELFFGEGSRLTVL.

DNA of the CDR3: TGTGCCAGTAGTATAGATTATCTGCCGGTTGAAAAACTGTTTTTT. Translating it yields CASSIDYLPVEKLFF. The V gene is TRBV19, the J gene TRBJ1-4; D is unclear. V shed 0 bases and J shed 7 bases, with 12 bases lying between them. The length of the CDR3 is 15 residues. Germline CDR1 is LNHDA and CDR2 is SQIVND (reference sequence). Full variable domain (outside the CDR3, taken from reference TRBV19 and TRBJ1-4): DGGITQSPKYLFRKEGQNVTLSCEQNLNHDAMYWYRQDPGQGLRLIYYSQIVNDFQKGDIAEGYSVSREKKESFPLTVTSAQKNPTAFYLCASSIDYLPVEKLFFGSGTQLSVL.

The chain combines TRBV7-6 with TRBJ2-1; a possible D gene is TRBD2 (6 bases). CDR3 length: 14 residues. From germline, CDR1 is SGHVS and CDR2 FNYEAQ. The V and J ends lost 4 bases and 8 bases respectively, with 15 bases between them. CDR3: CASSWRDGLHEQFF. CDR3 bases: TGTGCCAGCAGCTGGCGGGACGGACTACATGAGCAGTTCTTC.

The CDR3 DNA reads as TGTGCTAGTGGTTTGGTACCGTTGGGACCACACTACAATGAGCAGTTCTTC. Protein: CASGLVPLGPHYNEQFF. The genes are TRBV12-5 and TRBJ2-1, with D perhaps given as TRBD1 or TRBD2 (5 bases each). V was clipped by 0 bases and J by 3 bases, with 15 bases between them. Germline values: CDR1 LGHNT, CDR2 FRNRAP. This CDR3 has 17 residues.

The CDR3 sequence is CASSQDPSRAERYGYTF. The CDR3 coding sequence is TGCGCCAGCAGCCAAGATCCCTCGCGAGCAGAGCGCTATGGCTACACCTTC. The chain joins TRBV4-3 to TRBJ1-2; D uncertain. CDR3 length: 17 residues. The V and J ends lost 0 bases and 4 bases respectively, with 18 bases between them. Germline CDR1 and CDR2: LGHNA and YSLEER.

The chain couples TRBV5-6 to TRBJ2-7, with TRBD2 matching over 8 bases. The junction had 11 bases not matched to a gene; V was cut back by 3 bases and J by 6 bases. Germline V lookup: CDR1 SGHDT, CDR2 YYEEEE. This CDR3 contains 15 residues. CDR3 sequence reads: CASSYSPSGFGEQYF. The CDR3 DNA follows: TGTGCCAGCAGCTATTCCCCTAGCGGGTTCGGCGAGCAGTACTTC.

CDR3 DNA sequence: TGTGCCAGCAGTCCATTCTCGGATACGCAGTATTTT. Encoded protein: CASSPFSDTQYF. The genes are TRBV6-6 and TRBJ2-3; D remains ambiguous. The CDR3 loop spans 12 amino acids. Between the trimmed V and J ends, which lost 5 bases and 6 bases, there was a span of 9 bases. The germline V gene has CDR1 MNHNY and CDR2 SVGAGI (reference sequence).

V usage is TRBV30 and J usage is TRBJ2-1; 7 bases are a match to TRBD2. The germline gives CDR1 GTSNPN, CDR2 SVGIG (reference sequence). The CDR3 loop spans 14 amino acids. Trimming cost V 2 bases and J 4 bases; bases outside gene matches: 5. DNA of the CDR3: TGTGCCTGGAGTTGGTCGGGAGGTTACAATGAGCAGTTCTTC. This codes for CAWSWSGGYNEQFF.

This chain uses TRBV7-9 with TRBJ2-2; 7 nucleotides agree with TRBD1. The length of the CDR3 is 14 residues. V gave up 9 bases and J gave up 3 bases; unmatched junction bases: 7. CDR1 SEHNR and CDR2 FQNEAQ come from the germline V gene (reference sequence). CDR3 region: CASRPGTDTGELFF. The DNA for the CDR3 is TGTGCCAGTCGACCTGGGACAGACACCGGGGAGCTGTTTTTT.

V is TRBV5-4 and J is TRBJ2-1, with 7 bases that match TRBD2. The V and J ends lost 7 bases and 9 bases, in that order; junction bases with no gene match: 13. Germline-derived CDR1 and CDR2 are SGHNT and YYREEE (reference sequence). The CDR3 sequence is 14 residues long. CDR3 DNA sequence: TGTGCCAGCGAGGGGACGACCTGGGGGGGTGAGCAGTTCTTC. Protein: CASEGTTWGGEQFF. Full variable domain (missing parts from reference TRBV5-4 and TRBJ2-1): ETGVTQSPTHLIKTRGQQVTLRCSSQSGHNTVSWYQQALGQGPQFIFQYYREEENGRGNFPPRFSGLQFPNYSSELNVNALELDDSALYLCASEGTTWGGEQFFGPGTRLTVL.

Concerning this clone: The junction departs from germline at one end; a sequencing error may be responsible. The rearrangement links TRBV7-7 to TRBJ2-7, with a weak D call TRBD2 (5 bases). Germline CDR1 reads SSHAT; CDR2 reads FNYEAQ (reference sequence). This CDR3 region has 14 residues. This CDR3 reads CASSPGLDRYEQYF. The CDR3 coding sequence is TGTGCTAGCAGCCCAGGACTCGACCGGTACGAGCAGTACTTC.

This chain links TRBV7-8 with TRBJ2-7; the match to TRBD2 covers 9 bases. The CDR3 has 13 amino acids. Germline CDR1 reads SGHVS; CDR2 reads FQNEAQ. The ends lost 3 bases at V and 6 bases at J; junction bases unmatched: 3. The CDR3 loop reads CASSFSGSLEQYF. The CDR3 region has the DNA TGTGCCAGCAGCTTTAGCGGGAGTCTCGAGCAGTACTTC.

The rearrangement joins TRBV25-1 to TRBJ2-1; TRBD1 or TRBD2 may be the D gene (5 bases each). In germline, CDR1 is MGHDK, CDR2 SYGVNS. V was cut by 8 bases and J by 7 bases, with 9 bases left in between. CDR3 length equals 11 residues. CDR3 nucleotide sequence: TGTGCCAGCTGTTGGGGGAATGAGCAGTTCTTC. Translation gives CASCWGNEQFF.

The chain links TRBV5-1 to TRBJ2-2; 9 bases agree with TRBD2. Losses at the gene ends were 4 bases for V and 5 bases for J; bases not matched to a gene: 6. This CDR3 comprises 15 residues. CDR1 is SGHRS, CDR2 YFSETQ, per germline. CDR3 amino acids: CASSRGLAETGELFF. The CDR3 bases are TGCGCCAGCAGCCGGGGACTAGCAGAAACCGGGGAGCTGTTTTTT.

J is TRBJ1-1 and V is TRBV6-1; a weak D match, TRBD1 (6 bases). Germline V gives CDR1 MNHNS, CDR2 SASEGT. The CDR3 is 13 amino acids. V was cut by 6 bases and J by 2 bases, with 10 bases left in between. In DNA, the CDR3 is TGTGCCAGCAGGGGGACATTTAACACTGAAGCTTTCTTT. Encoded protein: CASRGTFNTEAFF.

The table lists this clone with many counts. This chain's CDR3 is CASSKGQARQPQHF. The CDR3 DNA follows: TGTGCCAGTAGTAAAGGACAGGCACGTCAGCCCCAGCATTTT. The chain employs TRBV19 and TRBJ1-5, with 7 nucleotides matching TRBD1. This CDR3 has 14 residues. V was pared by 4 bases and J by 6 bases, with 6 bases of the junction left unmatched. Germline V CDR1 and CDR2: LNHDA, SQIVND (reference sequence).

The chain employs TRBV12-5 and TRBJ2-1; TRBD1 matches at 7 bases. V lost 4 bases and J lost 6; bases outside the gene matches: 3. CDR1 is LGHNT, CDR2 FRNRAP, per germline. The CDR3 has 13 residues. The CDR3 region is CASGSDRANEQFF. CDR3 nucleotide sequence: TGTGCTAGTGGTTCAGACAGGGCCAATGAGCAGTTCTTC.

This chain links TRBV7-2 with TRBJ2-1, with 11 bases fitting TRBD2. Germline CDR1 and CDR2: SGHTA and FQGNSA. The ends lost 0 bases at V and 7 bases at J; junction bases unmatched: 2. The CDR3 runs to 15 residues. The CDR3 DNA follows: TGTGCCAGCAGCTTAGCTCGGACTAGCGGGAATGAGCAGTTCTTC. The encoded protein is CASSLARTSGNEQFF.